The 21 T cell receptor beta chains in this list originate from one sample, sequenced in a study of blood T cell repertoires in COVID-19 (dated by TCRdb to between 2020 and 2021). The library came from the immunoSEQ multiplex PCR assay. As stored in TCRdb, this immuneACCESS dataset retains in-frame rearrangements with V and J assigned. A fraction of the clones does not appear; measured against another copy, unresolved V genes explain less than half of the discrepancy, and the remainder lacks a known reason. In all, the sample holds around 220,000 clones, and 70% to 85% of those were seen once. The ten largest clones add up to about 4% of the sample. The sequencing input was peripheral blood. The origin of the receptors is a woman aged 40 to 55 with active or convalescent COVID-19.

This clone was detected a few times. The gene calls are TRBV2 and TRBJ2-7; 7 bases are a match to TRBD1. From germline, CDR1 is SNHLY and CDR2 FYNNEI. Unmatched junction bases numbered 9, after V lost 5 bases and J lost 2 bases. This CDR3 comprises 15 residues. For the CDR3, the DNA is TGTGCCAGCAGTATCACGACAGGGTTAACCTACGAGCAGTACTTC. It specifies CASSITTGLTYEQYF.

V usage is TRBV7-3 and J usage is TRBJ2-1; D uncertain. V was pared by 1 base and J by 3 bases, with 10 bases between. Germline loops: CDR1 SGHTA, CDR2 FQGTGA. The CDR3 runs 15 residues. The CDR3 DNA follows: TGTGCCAGCAGCTTAAGGTCGGCTAGCTACAATGAGCAGTTCTTC. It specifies CASSLRSASYNEQFF.

DNA for the CDR3: TGTGCCTGGAGTTTCGGGGGAGGCTATGAAAAACTGTTTTTT. Its protein is CAWSFGGGYEKLFF. The V and J genes are TRBV30 and TRBJ1-4; TRBD1 is a possible D gene (5 bases). The CDR3 sequence is 14 residues long. Germline V gene lookup returns CDR1 GTSNPN and CDR2 SVGIG (reference sequence). V gave up 2 bases and J gave up 6 bases, with 13 bases separating them. Using reference TRBV30 and TRBJ1-4 for the parts outside the CDR3, the full variable domain is SQTIHQWPATLVQPVGSPLSLECTVEGTSNPNLYWYRQAAGRGLQLLFYSVGIGQISSEVPQNLSASRPQDRQFILSSKKLLLSDSGFYLCAWSFGGGYEKLFFGSGTQLSVL.

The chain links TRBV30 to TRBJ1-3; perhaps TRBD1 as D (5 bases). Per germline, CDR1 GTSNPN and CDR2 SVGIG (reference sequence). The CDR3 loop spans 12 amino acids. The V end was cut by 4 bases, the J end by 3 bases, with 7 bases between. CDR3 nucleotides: TGTGCCTGGATCAGGGATGGAAACACCATATATTTT. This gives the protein CAWIRDGNTIYF.

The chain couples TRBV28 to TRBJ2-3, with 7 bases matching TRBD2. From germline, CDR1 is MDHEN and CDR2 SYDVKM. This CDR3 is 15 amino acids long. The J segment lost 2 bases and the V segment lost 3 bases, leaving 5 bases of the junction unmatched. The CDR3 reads CASSLGGSFTDTQYF. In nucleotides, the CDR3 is TGTGCCAGCAGTTTGGGAGGGTCTTTCACAGATACGCAGTATTTT.

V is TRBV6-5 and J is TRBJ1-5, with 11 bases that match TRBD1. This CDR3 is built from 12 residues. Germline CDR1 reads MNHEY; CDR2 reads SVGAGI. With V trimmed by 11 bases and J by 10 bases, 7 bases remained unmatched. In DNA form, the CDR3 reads TGTGCCTCCTGGACAGGGGGCGGTCCCCAGCATTTT. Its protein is CASWTGGGPQHF.

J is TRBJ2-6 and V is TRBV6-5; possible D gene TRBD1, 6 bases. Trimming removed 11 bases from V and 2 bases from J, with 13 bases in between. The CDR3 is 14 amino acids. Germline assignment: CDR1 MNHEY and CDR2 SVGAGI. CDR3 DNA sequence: TGTGCCGGGGGCAGGGGCCCTGGGGCCAACGTCCTGACTTTC. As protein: CAGGRGPGANVLTF.

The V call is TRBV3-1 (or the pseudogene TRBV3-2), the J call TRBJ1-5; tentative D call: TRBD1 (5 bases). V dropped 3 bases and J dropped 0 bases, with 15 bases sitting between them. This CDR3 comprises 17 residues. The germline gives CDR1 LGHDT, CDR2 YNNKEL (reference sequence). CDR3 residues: CASSQGGTGYSNQPQHF. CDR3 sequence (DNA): TGTGCCAGCAGCCAGGGAGGGACGGGGTATAGCAATCAGCCCCAGCATTTT.

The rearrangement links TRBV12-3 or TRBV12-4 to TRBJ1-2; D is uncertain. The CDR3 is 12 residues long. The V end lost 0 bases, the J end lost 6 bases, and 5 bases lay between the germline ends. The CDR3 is CASSLAQNGYTF. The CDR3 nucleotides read TGTGCCAGCAGTTTAGCGCAGAATGGCTACACCTTC.

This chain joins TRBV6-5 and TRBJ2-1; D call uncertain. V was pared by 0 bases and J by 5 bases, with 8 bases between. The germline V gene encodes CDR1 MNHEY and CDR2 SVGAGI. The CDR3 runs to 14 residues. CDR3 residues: CASSYSYSHNEQFF. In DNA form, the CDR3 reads TGTGCCAGCAGTTACTCGTACAGCCACAATGAGCAGTTCTTC.

CDR3 in DNA: TGCGCCAGCAGCTTGGTTGGGGGGATGAGGACTGAAGCTTTCTTT. Translated: CASSLVGGMRTEAFF. The V call is TRBV5-1, the J call TRBJ1-1; D might be TRBD1 (5 bases). V gave up 0 bases and J gave up 5 bases, with 14 bases separating them. The CDR3 spans 15 residues. Germline assignment: CDR1 SGHRS and CDR2 YFSETQ. Drawing the rest from reference TRBV5-1 and TRBJ1-1, the complete variable domain is KAGVTQTPRYLIKTRGQQVTLSCSPISGHRSVSWYQQTPGQGLQFLFEYFSETQRNKGNFPGRFSGRQFSNSRSEMNVSTLELGDSALYLCASSLVGGMRTEAFFGQGTRLTVV.

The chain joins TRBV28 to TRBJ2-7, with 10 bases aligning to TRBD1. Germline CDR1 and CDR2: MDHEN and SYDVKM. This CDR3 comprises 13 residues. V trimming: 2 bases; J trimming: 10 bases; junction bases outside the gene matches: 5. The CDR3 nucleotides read TGTGCCAGCAGTTTAATCGGACAGGGGGGCCAGTACGTC. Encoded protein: CASSLIGQGGQYV.

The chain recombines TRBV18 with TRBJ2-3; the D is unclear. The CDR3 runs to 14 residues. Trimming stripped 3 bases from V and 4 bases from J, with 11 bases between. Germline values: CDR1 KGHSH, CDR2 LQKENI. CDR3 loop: CASSPPQRADTQYF. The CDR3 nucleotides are TGTGCCAGCTCACCGCCCCAACGGGCAGATACGCAGTATTTT.

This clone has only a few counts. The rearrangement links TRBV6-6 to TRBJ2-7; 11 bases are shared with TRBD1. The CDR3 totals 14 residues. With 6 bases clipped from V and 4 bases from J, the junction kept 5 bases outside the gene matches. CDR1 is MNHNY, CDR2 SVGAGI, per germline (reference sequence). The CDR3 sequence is CASRAGQGAYEQYF. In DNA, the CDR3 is TGTGCCAGCAGAGCAGGACAGGGGGCATACGAGCAGTACTTC.

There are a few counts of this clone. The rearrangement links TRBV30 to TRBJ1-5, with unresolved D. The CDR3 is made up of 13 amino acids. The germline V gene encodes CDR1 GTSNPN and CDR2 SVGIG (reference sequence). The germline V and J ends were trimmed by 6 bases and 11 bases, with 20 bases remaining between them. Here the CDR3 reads CACSPGGSPTQHF. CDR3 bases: TGTGCCTGTTCCCCGGGAGGGTCGCCCACCCAGCATTTT.

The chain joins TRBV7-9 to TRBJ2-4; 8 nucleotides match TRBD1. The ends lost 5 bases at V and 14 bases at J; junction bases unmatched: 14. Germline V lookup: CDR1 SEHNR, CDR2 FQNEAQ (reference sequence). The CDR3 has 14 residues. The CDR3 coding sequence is TGTGCCAGCAGCCACCCCCGACAGGGGCTCCATGAGTACTTC. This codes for CASSHPRQGLHEYF.

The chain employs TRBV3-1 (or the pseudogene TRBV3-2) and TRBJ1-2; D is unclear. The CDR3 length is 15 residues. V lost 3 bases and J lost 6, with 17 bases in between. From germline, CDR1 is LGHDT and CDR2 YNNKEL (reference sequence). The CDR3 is CASSQVLLREDGYTF. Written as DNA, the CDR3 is TGTGCCAGCAGCCAGGTACTCCTGCGAGAGGATGGCTACACCTTC.

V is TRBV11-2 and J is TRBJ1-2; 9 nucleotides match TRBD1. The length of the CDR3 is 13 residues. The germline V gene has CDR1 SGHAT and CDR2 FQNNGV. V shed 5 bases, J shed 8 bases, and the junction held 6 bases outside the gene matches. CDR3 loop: CASSQDRGSGYTF. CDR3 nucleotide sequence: TGTGCCAGCAGCCAGGACAGGGGTAGCGGCTACACCTTC.

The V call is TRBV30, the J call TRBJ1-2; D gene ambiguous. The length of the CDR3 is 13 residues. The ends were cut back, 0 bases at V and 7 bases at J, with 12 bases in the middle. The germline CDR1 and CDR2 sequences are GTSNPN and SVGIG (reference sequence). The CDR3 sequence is CAWSVLAPGGYTF. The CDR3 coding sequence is TGTGCCTGGAGTGTACTCGCTCCGGGTGGCTACACCTTC.

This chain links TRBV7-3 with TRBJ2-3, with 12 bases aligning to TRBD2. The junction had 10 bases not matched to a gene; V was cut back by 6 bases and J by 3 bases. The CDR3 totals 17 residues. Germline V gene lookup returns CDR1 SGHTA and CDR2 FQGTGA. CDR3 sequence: CASSQRTSGTQTDTQYF. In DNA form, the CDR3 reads TGTGCCAGCAGTCAACGGACTAGCGGGACCCAAACAGATACGCAGTATTTT.

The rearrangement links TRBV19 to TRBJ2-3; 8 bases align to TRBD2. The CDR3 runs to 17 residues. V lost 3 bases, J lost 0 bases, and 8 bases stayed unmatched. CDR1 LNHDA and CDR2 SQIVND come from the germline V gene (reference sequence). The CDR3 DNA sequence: TGTGCCAGTAGTATTGGACTAGCCTACACTAGCACAGATACGCAGTATTTT. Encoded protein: CASSIGLAYTSTDTQYF.